These 24 T cell receptor beta chains came from one sample sequenced in a study of cytomegalovirus exposure and HLA in healthy donors. The PCR used 60 Vbeta and 13 Jbeta primers. Profiled with immunoSEQ multiplex PCR; TCRdb holds only in-frame clones, not every one. The sample contains a few hundred thousand clones, roughly 84% of which appear only once. Sample: PBMCs. Every receptor here comes from a girl between 10 and 17 years old in good health and CMV-seronegative.

This chain uses TRBV4-2 with TRBJ1-1, with D perhaps TRBD1 (6 bases). The germline V gene has CDR1 LGHNA and CDR2 YNFKEQ. The V gene lost 3 bases and the J gene lost 8 bases, with 22 bases spanning the gap. This CDR3 contains 16 residues. The CDR3 protein is CASSQRGGDGTWEAFF. DNA of the CDR3: TGTGCCAGCAGCCAGAGAGGAGGAGACGGGACATGGGAAGCTTTCTTT.

This clone has only a few counts. V is TRBV7-8 and J is TRBJ1-5; perhaps TRBD1 as D (6 bases). Trimming removed 2 bases from V and 6 bases from J, with 14 bases in between. The CDR3 loop spans 15 amino acids. Germline CDR1 and CDR2: SGHVS and FQNEAQ. The CDR3 sequence is CASSLFQGPSQPQHF. The CDR3, as DNA: TGTGCCAGCAGCTTATTCCAGGGGCCGAGTCAGCCCCAGCATTTT. The variable domain in full, completed from reference TRBV7-8 and TRBJ1-5, reads GAGVSQSPRYKVAKRGQDVALRCDPISGHVSLFWYQQALGQGPEFLTYFQNEAQLDKSGLPSDRFFAERPEGSVSTLKIQRTQQEDSAVYLCASSLFQGPSQPQHFGDGTRLSIL.

The chain combines TRBV28 with TRBJ1-5; TRBD1 might be the D (5 bases). The V gene's germline CDR1 is MDHEN and CDR2 SYDVKM. The CDR3 length is 14 residues. Trimming took off 5 bases at V and 7 bases at J, with 15 bases between the two ends. This CDR3 reads CASSIRGGGQPQHF. CDR3 DNA sequence: TGTGCCAGCAGTATACGGGGGGGAGGACAGCCCCAGCATTTT.

The CDR3 loop reads CASSLFRVDTEAFF. The CDR3 bases are TGTGCCAGCAGCTTATTCCGGGTGGACACTGAAGCTTTCTTT. The V gene is TRBV7-9, the J gene TRBJ1-1; D is unresolved. The germline V gene encodes CDR1 SEHNR and CDR2 FQNEAQ (reference sequence). The CDR3 is 14 amino acids. V lost 2 bases to trimming and J lost 3 bases, with 10 bases between them. Variable domain in full (rest from reference TRBV7-9 and TRBJ1-1): DTGVSQNPRHKITKRGQNVTFRCDPISEHNRLYWYRQTLGQGPEFLTYFQNEAQLEKSRLLSDRFSAERPKGSFSTLEIQRTEQGDSAMYLCASSLFRVDTEAFFGQGTRLTVV.

This chain links TRBV30 with TRBJ2-1, with 7 bases identical to TRBD2. Germline V gene lookup returns CDR1 GTSNPN and CDR2 SVGIG (reference sequence). This CDR3 region has 16 residues. Trimming at V came to 1 base and at J to 6 bases, leaving 12 bases not matched to a gene. The CDR3 DNA reads TGTGCCTGGAGTGAGTGGACTAGACGGGGTTCCAATGAGCAGTTCTTC. Its protein product is CAWSEWTRRGSNEQFF.

This sequence joins TRBV2 and TRBJ1-1; tentative D call: TRBD1 (5 bases). CDR3 length: 13 residues. V lost 4 bases and J 4 bases, leaving 10 bases between the germline ends. Germline CDR1 SNHLY, CDR2 FYNNEI. The CDR3 DNA reads as TGTGCCAGCAGTGTAGCGGGGGGCACTGAAGCTTTCTTT. This encodes CASSVAGGTEAFF. Combining the CDR3 with reference TRBV2 and TRBJ1-1 gives the whole variable domain EPEVTQTPSHQVTQMGQEVILRCVPISNHLYFYWYRQILGQKVEFLVSFYNNEISEKSEIFDDQFSVERPDGSNFTLKIRSTKLEDSAMYFCASSVAGGTEAFFGQGTRLTVV.

This sequence joins TRBV9 and TRBJ1-6, with 7 bases that match TRBD1. V was pared by 3 bases and J by 3 bases, with 9 bases of the junction left unmatched. The CDR3 is 17 amino acids. Germline V CDR1 and CDR2: SGDLS, YYNGEE. The CDR3 here is CASSAPRTGRYNSPLHF. The CDR3 DNA reads as TGTGCCAGCAGCGCTCCGAGGACAGGACGCTATAATTCACCCCTCCACTTT.

This rearrangement joins TRBV15 to TRBJ1-3, with D possibly being TRBD1 (5 bases). The CDR3 runs to 19 residues. V was trimmed by 0 bases and J by 0 bases, leaving 18 bases between them. The V gene's germline CDR1 is LNHNV and CDR2 YYDKDF (reference sequence). CDR3 protein: CATSRDWIGRGTSGNTIYF. The CDR3, as DNA: TGTGCCACCAGCAGAGACTGGATCGGACGGGGGACCTCTGGAAACACCATATATTTT.

The rearrangement uses TRBV30 and TRBJ1-5; D is unclear. This CDR3 comprises 16 residues. Between the trimmed V and J ends, which lost 1 base and 5 bases, there was a span of 18 bases. Germline values: CDR1 GTSNPN, CDR2 SVGIG (reference sequence). Here the CDR3 DNA reads TGTGCCTGGAGTGACTACCTAAGCACCTCCGATCAGCCCCAGCATTTT. Translating it yields CAWSDYLSTSDQPQHF. Variable domain in full (rest from reference TRBV30 and TRBJ1-5): SQTIHQWPATLVQPVGSPLSLECTVEGTSNPNLYWYRQAAGRGLQLLFYSVGIGQISSEVPQNLSASRPQDRQFILSSKKLLLSDSGFYLCAWSDYLSTSDQPQHFGDGTRLSIL.

The chain has TRBV5-1 and TRBJ1-1, with D possibly matching TRBD1 (6 bases). Germline values: CDR1 SGHRS, CDR2 YFSETQ. The CDR3 loop spans 18 amino acids. Trimming shortened V by 4 bases and J by 1 base, and 23 bases separated the two germline ends. The CDR3 DNA is TGCGCCAGCAGCCCCGGCGAGGGGGGAGGGATACGGAACACTGAAGCTTTCTTT. Protein sequence: CASSPGEGGGIRNTEAFF.

This chain links TRBV6-1 with TRBJ1-6, with D hard to call. There are 13 residues in the CDR3. Trimming left V 5 bases short and J 11 bases short, with 13 bases between. The germline V gene has CDR1 MNHNS and CDR2 SASEGT. CDR3 sequence: CASSPRPHTPLHF. As DNA, the CDR3 is TGTGCCAGCAGTCCGAGGCCCCACACACCCCTCCACTTT.

The J gene is TRBJ2-6, the V gene TRBV19, with D unresolved. The CDR3 is made up of 16 amino acids. CDR1 and CDR2 from the germline V gene are LNHDA and SQIVND (reference sequence). Trimming removed 2 bases at V and 0 bases at J, with 8 bases between. CDR3 region: CASSILSSSGANVLTF. The CDR3 DNA reads TGTGCCAGTAGTATACTGAGTTCCTCTGGGGCCAACGTCCTGACTTTC.

The gene calls are TRBV5-5 and TRBJ2-5; maybe TRBD1 (7 bases). Trimming pared 4 bases from V and 5 bases from J, leaving 21 bases between. CDR3 length: 16 amino acids. Germline V gives CDR1 SGHKS, CDR2 YYEKEE (reference sequence). CDR3 loop: CASSITGARRGETQYF. The CDR3 DNA is TGTGCCAGCAGCATCACAGGGGCCCGCCGGGGGGAGACCCAGTACTTC. Full variable domain (outside the CDR3, taken from reference TRBV5-5 and TRBJ2-5): DAGVTQSPTHLIKTRGQQVTLRCSPISGHKSVSWYQQVLGQGPQFIFQYYEKEERGRGNFPDRFSARQFPNYSSELNVNALLLGDSALYLCASSITGARRGETQYFGPGTRLLVL.

The J gene is TRBJ2-5, the V gene TRBV6-1, with 7 bases fitting TRBD2. The better agreement between TRBJ2-7 and the DNA end casts doubt on the J call. The CDR3 length is 15 residues. The germline V gene has CDR1 MNHNS and CDR2 SASEGT. CDR3 bases: TGTGCCAGCAGTGAGGCGGGGGACCCAGGCTACGAGCAGTACTTC. It is translated as CASSEAGDPGYEQYF.

This clone was observed a single time. The chain has TRBV19 and TRBJ2-3; D unresolved. The ends were cut back, 4 bases at V and 6 bases at J, with 11 bases in the middle. The length of the CDR3 is 13 residues. Germline V lookup: CDR1 LNHDA, CDR2 SQIVND (reference sequence). DNA for the CDR3: TGTGCCAGTAGTAAGGCAGGCGTTGATACGCAGTATTTT. Residues: CASSKAGVDTQYF.

V gene TRBV28 combines with J gene TRBJ1-2; D is undetermined. V was pared by 5 bases and J by 6 bases, with 7 bases between. The germline CDR1 and CDR2 sequences are MDHEN and SYDVKM. The CDR3 is 11 amino acids. In nucleotides, the CDR3 is TGTGCCAGCAGTGCAGGCCATGGCTACACCTTC. It codes for CASSAGHGYTF.

J is TRBJ2-3 and V is TRBV2; TRBD2 matches at 8 bases. The trim removed 8 bases at V and 4 bases at J, leaving 11 bases unmatched. CDR3 length: 15 amino acids. Germline values: CDR1 SNHLY, CDR2 FYNNEI. CDR3 nucleotide sequence: TGTGCCAGCCTCCGAATAGCGGGGAGTGCAGATACGCAGTATTTT. Its translation is CASLRIAGSADTQYF. The full variable domain, rest sourced from reference TRBV2 and TRBJ2-3, is EPEVTQTPSHQVTQMGQEVILRCVPISNHLYFYWYRQILGQKVEFLVSFYNNEISEKSEIFDDQFSVERPDGSNFTLKIRSTKLEDSAMYFCASLRIAGSADTQYFGPGTRLTVL.

This chain joins TRBV6-1 and TRBJ1-6; 7 bases match TRBD1. Per the germline V gene, CDR1 is MNHNS and CDR2 is SASEGT. Trimming cost V 3 bases and J 7 bases; bases outside gene matches: 9. The CDR3 is 16 residues long. The CDR3 loop reads CASSEGWTGLNSPLHF. The CDR3 region has the DNA TGTGCCAGCAGTGAGGGCTGGACAGGACTAAATTCACCCCTCCACTTT.

The chain has TRBV5-5 and TRBJ2-1; 9 bases are shared with TRBD2. This CDR3 spans 14 amino acids. V trimming: 6 bases; J trimming: 4 bases; junction bases outside the gene matches: 5. Germline V gene sequence: CDR1 SGHKS, CDR2 YYEKEE (reference sequence). In nucleotides, the CDR3 is TGTGCCAGCACCAAGACTAGCGGATACAATGAGCAGTTCTTC. Translation: CASTKTSGYNEQFF.

This chain links TRBV19 with TRBJ1-1; TRBD1 agrees at 8 bases. CDR1 and CDR2 from the germline V gene are LNHDA and SQIVND (reference sequence). With V trimmed by 9 bases and J by 2 bases, 5 bases remained unmatched. CDR3 size: 13 residues. The CDR3 nucleotides are TGTGCCAGCAAGGACAGGGACAACACTGAAGCTTTCTTT. It specifies CASKDRDNTEAFF.

The chain uses TRBV6-4 and TRBJ1-6; maybe TRBD1 (5 bases). This CDR3 has 14 residues. V was shortened by 3 bases and J by 8 bases, with 11 bases between the two germline ends. Germline V gives CDR1 MRHNA, CDR2 SNTAGT. CDR3 DNA sequence: TGTGCCAGCAGTGAGCGGGGGAGGGATTCACCCCTCCACTTT. Translating it yields CASSERGRDSPLHF.

This clone was observed a handful of times. V gene TRBV4-1 combines with J gene TRBJ2-7; D may be TRBD2 (6 bases). This CDR3 is 16 amino acids long. Germline V gives CDR1 MGHRA, CDR2 YSYEKL. The V end lost 1 base, the J end lost 2 bases, and 15 bases lay between the germline ends. The chain's CDR3 is CASSQAERTKTYEQYF. The DNA for the CDR3 is TGCGCCAGCAGCCAAGCGGAGAGGACTAAGACCTACGAGCAGTACTTC.

V is TRBV27 and J is TRBJ2-2; 11 bases are shared with TRBD2. V shed 6 bases and J 5 bases; nucleotides not matched to a gene: 2. Germline V gene lookup returns CDR1 MNHEY and CDR2 SMNVEV (reference sequence). CDR3 length: 14 residues. As DNA, the CDR3 is TGTGCCAGCAGCAGGACTAGCGGGACCGGGGAGCTGTTTTTT. Amino acid sequence: CASSRTSGTGELFF.

The sample holds one count of this clone. V is TRBV21-1 and J is TRBJ2-1; the table assigns TRBD2, which was not confirmed against the DNA. TRBV21-1 represents a pseudogene. This CDR3 comprises 17 residues. The CDR3: CASSLSGGRVSYNEQFF. In DNA form, the CDR3 reads TGTGCCAGCAGCCTAAGCGGGGGCCGAGTCTCCTACAATGAGCAGTTCTTC.